One sample yielded the 26 T cell receptor beta chains listed below, sequenced in a study of blood T cell repertoires in COVID-19. Sequenced by immunoSEQ multiplex PCR; TCRdb stores in-frame clones only, minus some. The sample has 35,000 to 55,000 clones, roughly nine tenths seen once. Input material: peripheral blood. Receptors were obtained from a man between 65 and 85 years old with active COVID-19.

The chain has TRBV6-8 and TRBJ1-4, with 7 bases identical to TRBD1. Germline trimming cut 6 bases from V and 6 bases from J; bases unmatched to any gene: 19. In germline, CDR1 is MNHGY, CDR2 SAAAGT. The CDR3 length is 18 residues. Written as DNA, the CDR3 is TGTGCCAGCAGAGTTATAAGGGGGCACAGCACCTTTCATGAAAAACTGTTTTTT. This sequence encodes CASRVIRGHSTFHEKLFF.

The genes are TRBV12-3 or TRBV12-4 and TRBJ1-2; maybe TRBD1 (5 bases). The length of the CDR3 is 13 residues. V shed 2 bases and J shed 3 bases, with 7 bases lying between them. DNA for the CDR3: TGTGCCAGCAGTTTACGACAGCACTATGGCTACACCTTC. Its protein is CASSLRQHYGYTF.

The CDR3 DNA reads as TGCGCCAGCAGCTCGGCGGCTTGGATCGGGAGCCCTGATGAGCAGTTCTTC. Its translation is CASSSAAWIGSPDEQFF. The genes are TRBV5-1 and TRBJ2-1; weak D call: TRBD2 (6 bases). Germline V CDR1 and CDR2: SGHRS, YFSETQ. This CDR3 region has 17 residues. Trimming stripped 3 bases from V and 8 bases from J, with 24 bases between.

This sequence joins TRBV18 and TRBJ2-7; 9 bases fit TRBD2. Trimming at V came to 5 bases and at J to 0 bases, leaving 8 bases not matched to a gene. This CDR3 has 16 amino acids. Germline CDR1 is KGHSH and CDR2 is LQKENI. In DNA form, the CDR3 reads TGTGCCAGCTCATTAATGACTAGCGGTTACTCCTACGAGCAGTACTTC. This gives the protein CASSLMTSGYSYEQYF. The full variable domain, completed using reference TRBV18 and TRBJ2-7, is NAGVMQNPRHLVRRRGQEARLRCSPMKGHSHVYWYRQLPEEGLKFMVYLQKENIIDESGMPKERFSAEFPKEGPSILRIQQVVRGDSAAYFCASSLMTSGYSYEQYFGPGTRLTVT.

The chain joins TRBV11-3 to TRBJ2-7; TRBD1 matches 7 bases. The CDR3 contains 13 residues. From germline, CDR1 is SGHNT and CDR2 YENEEA. Trimming at V came to 8 bases and at J to 4 bases, leaving 8 bases not matched to a gene. The CDR3 sequence is CASQGQLPYEQYF. Written as DNA, the CDR3 is TGTGCCAGCCAGGGACAGTTGCCGTACGAGCAGTACTTC. The variable domain in full, completed from reference TRBV11-3 and TRBJ2-7, reads EAGVVQSPRYKIIEKKQPVAFWCNPISGHNTLYWYLQNLGQGPELLIRYENEEAVDDSQLPKDRFSAERLKGVDSTLKIQPAELGDSAVYLCASQGQLPYEQYFGPGTRLTVT.

Points on this clone: Sequence at one end of the junction differs from germline and may be a read error. The chain couples TRBV18 to TRBJ2-1; the match to TRBD2 covers 11 bases. CDR1 and CDR2 (germline): KGHSH, LQKENI. The CDR3 runs to 17 residues. The CDR3 sequence is CASSTPTSGSSYNEQFF. The CDR3 DNA reads as TGTGCCAGCTCAACACCTACTAGCGGGAGCTCCTACAATGAGCAGTTCTTC. Full variable domain (remainder filled in from reference TRBV18 and TRBJ2-1): NAGVMQNPRHLVRRRGQEARLRCSPMKGHSHVYWYRQLPEEGLKFMVYLQKENIIDESGMPKERFSAEFPKEGPSILRIQQVVRGDSAAYFCASSTPTSGSSYNEQFFGPGTRLTVL.

The V call is TRBV28, the J call TRBJ2-7, with D possibly matching TRBD2 (6 bases). Trimming removed 5 bases from V and 2 bases from J, with 13 bases in between. Germline CDR1 reads MDHEN; CDR2 reads SYDVKM. CDR3 length: 14 amino acids. For the CDR3, the DNA is TGTGCCAGCAGTCTATTCGGGGGTCCCTACGAGCAGTACTTC. Its translation: CASSLFGGPYEQYF.

The sample holds one count of this clone. The genes are TRBV28 and TRBJ2-5, with TRBD1 matching 9 bases. CDR1 MDHEN and CDR2 SYDVKM come from the germline V gene. V trimming: 1 base; J trimming: 1 base; junction bases outside the gene matches: 4. The length of the CDR3 is 16 residues. The CDR3 is CASSLFGQGLQETQYF. CDR3 coding DNA: TGTGCCAGCAGTTTATTCGGACAGGGGCTCCAAGAGACCCAGTACTTC.

This clone was observed a single time. The V and J genes are TRBV2 and TRBJ1-1; 7 nucleotides align to TRBD1. The CDR3 runs to 15 residues. V lost 6 bases and J lost 4; bases outside the gene matches: 11. Germline CDR1 is SNHLY and CDR2 is FYNNEI. The CDR3 loop is CASRPTGVKRTEAFF. The DNA for the CDR3 is TGTGCCAGCAGACCTACAGGGGTTAAGCGCACTGAAGCTTTCTTT.

The chain employs TRBV18 and TRBJ2-2; 8 nucleotides agree with TRBD2. There are 15 residues in the CDR3. Germline V gives CDR1 KGHSH, CDR2 LQKENI. Unmatched junction bases numbered 5, after V lost 2 bases and J lost 6 bases. CDR3 amino acids: CASSPKTGGSGELFF. In DNA form, the CDR3 reads TGTGCCAGCTCACCAAAGACGGGAGGGTCCGGGGAGCTGTTTTTT.

By proportion, this clone is medium-sized. The rearrangement joins TRBV29-1 to TRBJ1-1; perhaps TRBD1 as D (5 bases). The germline gives CDR1 SQVTM, CDR2 ANQGSEA. There are 11 residues in the CDR3. V lost 6 bases, J lost 6 bases, and 11 bases lay in between. The CDR3 DNA reads as TGCAGCGTCAGGGTTGCCCCTGAAGCTTTCTTT. Encoded protein: CSVRVAPEAFF.

The chain is built from TRBV19 and TRBJ2-7, with a weak D call TRBD1 (6 bases). V lost 10 bases, J lost 2 bases, and 15 bases lay in between. There are 13 residues in the CDR3. Germline CDR1 is LNHDA and CDR2 is SQIVND (reference sequence). Here the CDR3 reads CATRPQGTYEQYF. The DNA of the CDR3 is TGTGCCACCCGGCCACAGGGAACCTACGAGCAGTACTTC.

The chain carries TRBV12-5 and TRBJ2-5, with 11 bases that match TRBD2. The CDR3 is 17 residues long. The germline V gene encodes CDR1 LGHNT and CDR2 FRNRAP. The V and J ends lost 0 bases and 4 bases, in that order; junction bases with no gene match: 7. This chain's CDR3 is CASGLVQVAGGPETQYF. CDR3 sequence (DNA): TGTGCTAGTGGTTTGGTTCAAGTAGCGGGAGGGCCAGAGACCCAGTACTTC.

CDR3 nucleotides: TGTGCCAGCAGCCCCGAGCACAGCGGGGGTTCCTACGAGCAGTACTTC. It specifies CASSPEHSGGSYEQYF. V is TRBV7-9 and J is TRBJ2-7, with 8 bases that match TRBD2. The trim removed 5 bases at V and 1 base at J, leaving 10 bases unmatched. Germline CDR1 SEHNR, CDR2 FQNEAQ (reference sequence). The CDR3 runs 16 residues. Looking up the rest from reference TRBV7-9 and TRBJ2-7 gives the full variable domain: DTGVSQNPRHKITKRGQNVTFRCDPISEHNRLYWYRQTLGQGPEFLTYFQNEAQLEKSRLLSDRFSAERPKGSFSTLEIQRTEQGDSAMYLCASSPEHSGGSYEQYFGPGTRLTVT.

The V call is TRBV28, the J call TRBJ2-1, with 8 bases that match TRBD1. This CDR3 has 16 amino acids. Germline loops: CDR1 MDHEN, CDR2 SYDVKM. With 2 bases clipped from V and 9 bases from J, the junction kept 12 bases outside the gene matches. The CDR3 sequence: CASSLGDRRGGAEQFF. The CDR3, as DNA: TGTGCCAGCAGTTTAGGGGACAGGCGGGGTGGGGCTGAGCAGTTCTTC.

The chain recombines TRBV3-1 (or the pseudogene TRBV3-2) with TRBJ2-7, with TRBD1 matching over 9 bases. Trimming at V came to 4 bases and at J to 6 bases, leaving 13 bases not matched to a gene. Germline assignment: CDR1 LGHDT and CDR2 YNNKEL (reference sequence). This CDR3 is built from 16 residues. CDR3: CASSLEPGQGGLEQYF. DNA of the CDR3: TGTGCCAGCAGCCTCGAGCCGGGACAGGGTGGGCTCGAGCAGTACTTC.

This chain joins TRBV5-1 and TRBJ2-7; D is unresolved. Germline V gene sequence: CDR1 SGHRS, CDR2 YFSETQ. There are 13 residues in the CDR3. Deletions cut 5 bases from V and 6 bases from J, with 15 bases between. The CDR3 nucleotides read TGCGCCAGCAGTCGACCAGGCCTCTCCGAGCAGTACTTC. Its translation: CASSRPGLSEQYF.

The chain is built from TRBV6-2 or TRBV6-3 and TRBJ2-7; D is possibly TRBD1 (5 bases). Germline loops: CDR1 MNHEY, CDR2 SVGEGT. The CDR3 sequence is 14 residues long. Trimming shortened V by 6 bases and J by 7 bases, and 19 bases separated the two germline ends. The CDR3 nucleotides read TGTGCCAGCAGCCTTAGACAGACCTCCTGGGAGCAGTACTTC. Its translation: CASSLRQTSWEQYF.

This chain connects TRBV7-2 to TRBJ1-1; possibly TRBD1 for D (6 bases). The CDR3 sequence is 15 residues long. The germline CDR1 and CDR2 sequences are SGHTA and FQGNSA. V shed 2 bases and J shed 1 base, with 11 bases lying between them. The CDR3 nucleotides read TGTGCCAGCAGCTTACGGGCAGGGGCGAACACTGAAGCTTTCTTT. Protein sequence: CASSLRAGANTEAFF.

This rearrangement joins TRBV6-2 or TRBV6-3 to TRBJ2-1, with 9 bases aligning to TRBD1. CDR3 length equals 15 residues. V lost 2 bases to trimming and J lost 7 bases; unmatched junction nucleotides: 6. Looked up from germline, CDR1 is MNHEY and CDR2 is SVGEGT. The DNA of the CDR3 is TGTGCCAGCAGTTACCGGACAGGGGCCCTTAATGAGCAGTTCTTC. Amino acid sequence: CASSYRTGALNEQFF.

This sequence joins TRBV7-2 and TRBJ1-2; TRBD1 matches at 10 bases. The ends lost 0 bases at V and 4 bases at J; junction bases unmatched: 5. Germline V lookup: CDR1 SGHTA, CDR2 FQGNSA. This CDR3 spans 16 amino acids. In DNA form, the CDR3 reads TGTGCCAGCAGCTTAGCCCGGGACAGGGGCAGCTATGGCTACACCTTC. This codes for CASSLARDRGSYGYTF.

V and J are TRBV7-9 and TRBJ2-3; 7 nucleotides align to TRBD2. Germline assignment: CDR1 SEHNR and CDR2 FQNEAQ (reference sequence). The CDR3 covers 14 residues. With 5 bases clipped from V and 6 bases from J, the junction kept 8 bases outside the gene matches. Here the CDR3 reads CASSVSTSSDTQYF. The CDR3 nucleotides read TGTGCCAGCAGCGTTTCGACTAGCTCCGATACGCAGTATTTT.

The chain couples TRBV5-6 to TRBJ1-2; D may be TRBD1 (5 bases). Trimming cost V 3 bases and J 3 bases, with 15 bases left between them. CDR3 length: 15 residues. CDR1 is SGHDT, CDR2 YYEEEE, per germline. The CDR3 reads CASSWGLWPYYGYTF. DNA for the CDR3: TGTGCCAGCAGCTGGGGACTCTGGCCCTACTATGGCTACACCTTC.

This chain joins TRBV12-3 or TRBV12-4 and TRBJ2-1; D ambiguous. There are 13 residues in the CDR3. The V and J ends lost 5 bases and 4 bases respectively, with 9 bases between them. Here the CDR3 DNA reads TGTGCCAGCAGTCACCACAATTACAATGAGCAGTTCTTC. Translated, it gives CASSHHNYNEQFF.

J is TRBJ2-7 and V is TRBV9, with D maybe TRBD2 (5 bases). V lost 0 bases and J 1 base, leaving 8 bases between the germline ends. The germline V gene encodes CDR1 SGDLS and CDR2 YYNGEE. CDR3 length: 14 residues. CDR3 bases: TGTGCCAGCAGCGTAGCTAGCCAGTCCTACGAGCAGTACTTC. Amino acids: CASSVASQSYEQYF.

This rearrangement joins TRBV4-3 to TRBJ1-2, with D maybe TRBD1 (6 bases). Trimming pared 2 bases from V and 4 bases from J, leaving 14 bases between. Germline values: CDR1 LGHNA, CDR2 YSLEER. This CDR3 has 15 amino acids. CDR3 protein: CASSQTAGTSYGYTF. The DNA for the CDR3 is TGCGCCAGCAGCCAAACCGCCGGGACATCCTATGGCTACACCTTC.